This passage covers 7 T cell receptor beta chains from one sample sequenced in a study of cytomegalovirus exposure and HLA in healthy donors. In the PCR, 60 Vbeta and 13 Jbeta primers were used. Generated by immunoSEQ multiplex PCR, the TCRdb table keeps only in-frame clones and is missing some. The data contain 110,000 or so clones, under 85% of them singletons. Material: PBMCs. The receptors here all came from a man younger than 35 in good health and CMV-seropositive.

V and J are TRBV25-1 and TRBJ2-2, with no clear D. The V and J ends lost 4 bases and 7 bases respectively, with 10 bases between them. CDR3 length: 13 amino acids. Germline V gene data show CDR1 as MGHDK and CDR2 as SYGVNS. The CDR3 spells CASSASWHGELFF. CDR3 DNA sequence: TGTGCCAGCAGTGCTTCTTGGCACGGGGAGCTGTTTTTT.

This rearrangement joins TRBV5-4 to TRBJ2-7, with 12 bases matching TRBD2. The germline CDR1 and CDR2 sequences are SGHNT and YYREEE (reference sequence). This CDR3 is 17 amino acids long. V lost 4 bases to trimming and J lost 3 bases; unmatched junction nucleotides: 11. The CDR3 protein is CASSPGATSGSFYEQYF. In nucleotides, the CDR3 is TGTGCCAGCAGCCCGGGAGCGACTAGCGGGAGTTTCTACGAGCAGTACTTC. The full variable domain, with the rest looked up from reference TRBV5-4 and TRBJ2-7, is ETGVTQSPTHLIKTRGQQVTLRCSSQSGHNTVSWYQQALGQGPQFIFQYYREEENGRGNFPPRFSGLQFPNYSSELNVNALELDDSALYLCASSPGATSGSFYEQYFGPGTRLTVT.

The table lists this clone with a count of one. CDR3 region: CASSTGLAGAEEQYF. CDR3 in DNA: TGTGCCAGCAGCACGGGACTAGCGGGAGCGGAAGAGCAGTACTTC. The genes are TRBV11-2 and TRBJ2-7, with 14 bases aligning to TRBD2. This CDR3 region has 15 residues. Germline V lookup: CDR1 SGHAT, CDR2 FQNNGV. V lost 5 bases to trimming and J lost 7 bases; unmatched junction nucleotides: 7.

This chain links TRBV6-5 with TRBJ2-6, with D uncertain. The V gene lost 3 bases and the J gene lost 2 bases, with 2 bases spanning the gap. This CDR3 has 13 residues. CDR1 and CDR2 (germline): MNHEY, SVGAGI. The CDR3 spells CASSYTGANVLTF. The CDR3, as DNA: TGTGCCAGCAGTTATACTGGGGCCAACGTCCTGACTTTC.

In its sample, this clone was seen a few times. The chain carries TRBV27 and TRBJ1-2; a possible D gene is TRBD1 (5 bases). The V and J ends lost 0 bases and 5 bases respectively, with 22 bases between them. CDR3 length: 18 amino acids. Germline CDR1 MNHEY, CDR2 SMNVEV (reference sequence). The CDR3 is CASSLSSQGRGPEYGYTF. The CDR3 DNA follows: TGTGCCAGCAGTTTATCGTCGCAAGGAAGGGGCCCCGAGTATGGCTACACCTTC.

The genes are TRBV18 and TRBJ2-7, with 12 bases fitting TRBD1. CDR1 is KGHSH and CDR2 is LQKENI in the germline V gene. With V trimmed by 0 bases and J by 2 bases, 5 bases remained unmatched. The CDR3 contains 17 residues. The CDR3 nucleotides read TGTGCCAGCTCACCACCGGGACAGGGGGCTCTAGCCTACGAGCAGTACTTC. Amino acids: CASSPPGQGALAYEQYF.

The sample holds one count of this clone. CDR3 loop: CASSLLAGGTNEQFF. The CDR3 bases are TGCGCCAGCAGCCTACTAGCGGGGGGAACCAATGAGCAGTTCTTC. V gene TRBV5-1 combines with J gene TRBJ2-1, with 12 bases matching TRBD2. V shed 4 bases and J 6 bases; nucleotides not matched to a gene: 5. Per germline, CDR1 SGHRS and CDR2 YFSETQ. The CDR3 has 15 residues.